What follows are 19 T cell receptor beta chains derived from one specimen sequenced in a study of blood T cell repertoires in COVID-19 (dated by TCRdb to between 2020 and 2021). The library was produced with the immunoSEQ multiplex PCR assay. TCRdb provides this immuneACCESS table in a form limited to in-frame rearrangements. Some clones are lacking; in checked studies, under half of them reflect an unresolved V gene, and why the rest are absent is not known. The sample includes about 180,000 clones, with about 86% observed a single time. The ten largest make up less than 3.5% of the sample. The sequenced material came from peripheral blood. These receptors all come from a woman in her twenties or thirties with active or convalescent COVID-19.

This clone was seen ten or more times. CDR3 sequence: CASSRQVWGYTF. The CDR3 nucleotides read TGTGCCAGCAGTAGACAGGTCTGGGGCTACACCTTC. The chain employs TRBV2 and TRBJ1-2, with D perhaps matching TRBD1 (6 bases). Germline loops: CDR1 SNHLY, CDR2 FYNNEI. The length of the CDR3 is 12 residues. The V end lost 5 bases, the J end lost 8 bases, and 12 bases lay between the germline ends.

This chain uses TRBV28 with TRBJ1-5; TRBD1 is a possible D gene (6 bases). V gave up 6 bases and J gave up 0 bases, with 12 bases separating them. This CDR3 region has 15 residues. Germline loops: CDR1 MDHEN, CDR2 SYDVKM. The CDR3 here is CASRGDRHSNQPQHF. DNA of the CDR3: TGTGCCAGCAGGGGAGACAGGCATAGCAATCAGCCCCAGCATTTT.

The chain links TRBV27 to TRBJ2-1, with 16 bases identical to TRBD2. The J segment lost 7 bases and the V segment lost 0 bases, leaving 15 bases of the junction unmatched. Germline loops: CDR1 MNHEY, CDR2 SMNVEV (reference sequence). CDR3 length: 21 amino acids. Written as DNA, the CDR3 is TGTGCCAGCAGTTTATCCTACCCCCCGGGACTAGCGGGAGGGCTTGATAATGAGCAGTTCTTC. Protein: CASSLSYPPGLAGGLDNEQFF.

This chain links TRBV11-2 with TRBJ2-3, with 8 bases fitting TRBD2. The J segment lost 5 bases and the V segment lost 1 base, leaving 11 bases of the junction unmatched. This CDR3 has 17 residues. CDR1 SGHAT and CDR2 FQNNGV come from the germline V gene. The DNA for the CDR3 is TGTGCCAGCAGCTTAGTTTCGGGACTAGGGGTCGGAGATACGCAGTATTTT. This encodes CASSLVSGLGVGDTQYF.

This chain joins TRBV7-2 and TRBJ2-5; D may be TRBD2 (6 bases). Germline V gives CDR1 SGHTA, CDR2 FQGNSA. V lost 5 bases and J lost 4, with 17 bases in between. CDR3 length equals 15 residues. Written as DNA, the CDR3 is TGTGCCAGCAGCCCATCCCCGGGAGTTGTAGAGACCCAGTACTTC. Translation: CASSPSPGVVETQYF. The full variable domain, rest sourced from reference TRBV7-2 and TRBJ2-5, is GAGVSQSPSNKVTEKGKDVELRCDPISGHTALYWYRQSLGQGLEFLIYFQGNSAPDKSGLPSDRFSAERTGGSVSTLTIQRTQQEDSAVYLCASSPSPGVVETQYFGPGTRLLVL.

The chain uses TRBV6-4 and TRBJ1-2, with 10 bases aligning to TRBD1. Germline loops: CDR1 MRHNA, CDR2 SNTAGT. CDR3 length equals 13 residues. V shed 6 bases, J shed 5 bases, and the junction held 3 bases outside the gene matches. DNA for the CDR3: TGTGCCAGCAGCGAGGGACAGGGGTATGGCTACACCTTC. Residues: CASSEGQGYGYTF.

This clone was detected only a few times. The rearrangement joins TRBV19 to TRBJ1-1; D ambiguous. The CDR3 has 13 residues. The germline gives CDR1 LNHDA, CDR2 SQIVND (reference sequence). CDR3 DNA: TGTGCGTCCGGGATATCCCAGAACACTGAAGCTTTCTTT. It encodes CASGISQNTEAFF.

The CDR3 coding sequence is TGTGCCAGCAGTAAGGACAGGGGAGCTAACTATGGCTACACCTTC. Translating gives CASSKDRGANYGYTF. The chain employs TRBV6-5 and TRBJ1-2; TRBD1 matches at 9 bases. The CDR3 has 15 amino acids. CDR1 and CDR2 (germline): MNHEY, SVGAGI. After removal of 5 bases from V and 0 bases from J, the junction contained 4 bases not matched to a gene.

This clone was observed once. The chain is built from TRBV11-3 and TRBJ2-5; a possible D gene is TRBD2 (7 bases). The CDR3 extends over 18 amino acids. Germline V gives CDR1 SGHNT, CDR2 YENEEA. V lost 1 base to trimming and J lost 5 bases, with 23 bases between them. In nucleotides, the CDR3 is TGTGCCAGCAGCTTAGGAGCGGGGCGGGGGCCTCTCTCGGAGACCCAGTACTTC. Translated, it gives CASSLGAGRGPLSETQYF.

V and J are TRBV5-6 and TRBJ1-5, with TRBD1 as a possible D gene (6 bases). The germline V and J ends were trimmed by 4 bases and 7 bases, with 18 bases remaining between them. CDR1 and CDR2 from the germline V gene are SGHDT and YYEEEE. The CDR3 is 15 residues long. In DNA, the CDR3 is TGTGCCAGCAGCCCCCGACAGGTAGCCGGGCAGCCCCAGCATTTT. Encoded protein: CASSPRQVAGQPQHF.

The gene calls are TRBV4-1 and TRBJ2-5; D is ambiguous. From germline, CDR1 is MGHRA and CDR2 YSYEKL. Trimming shortened V by 0 bases and J by 6 bases, and 17 bases separated the two germline ends. This CDR3 comprises 16 residues. In DNA, the CDR3 is TGCGCCAGCAGCCAAGAAGAAAGCTACCTGACACAGACCCAGTACTTC. Encoded protein: CASSQEESYLTQTQYF.

The V gene is TRBV4-2, the J gene TRBJ1-6; D remains ambiguous. The CDR3 consists of 17 residues. Trimming cost V 1 base and J 6 bases, with 16 bases left between them. Per germline, CDR1 LGHNA and CDR2 YNFKEQ. DNA of the CDR3: TGTGCCAGCAGCCAAGGTGGAGCGGACCGGGCTAATTCACCCCTCCACTTT. It is translated as CASSQGGADRANSPLHF.

V and J are TRBV28 and TRBJ2-7; weak D call: TRBD1 (6 bases). Germline V lookup: CDR1 MDHEN, CDR2 SYDVKM. The CDR3 is made up of 16 amino acids. Trimming removed 3 bases at V and 0 bases at J, with 15 bases between. The CDR3 sequence: CASSFSLDSGSYEQYF. In DNA form, the CDR3 reads TGTGCCAGCAGTTTCTCATTGGACAGTGGCTCCTACGAGCAGTACTTC.

V usage is TRBV6-5 and J usage is TRBJ2-2; 9 bases align to TRBD1. Germline-derived CDR1 and CDR2 are MNHEY and SVGAGI. J gave up 7 bases and V 6 bases, and 9 bases lay outside the gene matches. The CDR3 is 15 amino acids. The CDR3 reads CASRPGTGFNGELFF. As DNA, the CDR3 is TGTGCCAGCAGGCCCGGGACAGGGTTCAACGGGGAGCTGTTTTTT.

The chain combines TRBV28 with TRBJ2-7; tentative D call: TRBD2 (5 bases). CDR1 MDHEN and CDR2 SYDVKM come from the germline V gene. The germline V and J ends were trimmed by 5 bases and 0 bases, with 11 bases remaining between them. This CDR3 spans 14 amino acids. The CDR3 nucleotides are TGTGCCAGCAGTATTGGAGGACGCTCCTACGAGCAGTACTTC. As protein: CASSIGGRSYEQYF.

This clone appeared a few times. This chain links TRBV7-9 with TRBJ2-7; 7 bases match TRBD2. The germline V gene has CDR1 SEHNR and CDR2 FQNEAQ (reference sequence). There are 17 residues in the CDR3. V trimming: 2 bases; J trimming: 4 bases; junction bases outside the gene matches: 14. CDR3 protein: CASSLLRAGPDLYEQYF. The DNA of the CDR3 is TGTGCCAGCAGCTTATTACGAGCGGGACCGGACTTATACGAGCAGTACTTC.

The chain combines TRBV7-9 with TRBJ2-7, with 9 positions matching TRBD1. Germline CDR1 is SEHNR and CDR2 is FQNEAQ (reference sequence). CDR3 size: 14 residues. V lost 4 bases and J lost 5; bases outside the gene matches: 6. Here the CDR3 DNA reads TGTGCCAGCAGCTCGGGACAGGGTTTCGACGAGCAGTACTTC. Translated: CASSSGQGFDEQYF.

This chain links TRBV4-1 with TRBJ2-1; TRBD2 matches at 11 bases. Germline V gives CDR1 MGHRA, CDR2 YSYEKL. J lost 7 bases, V lost 0 bases, and 11 bases had no gene match. The CDR3 runs to 18 residues. CDR3 nucleotides: TGCGCCAGCAGCCAAGATCCCGTTACTAGCGGGAGTTGGAATGAGCAGTTCTTC. Protein: CASSQDPVTSGSWNEQFF.

V gene TRBV3-1 (or the pseudogene TRBV3-2) combines with J gene TRBJ1-2, with D hard to call. The CDR3 is made up of 11 amino acids. Per germline, CDR1 LGHDT and CDR2 YNNKEL (reference sequence). Trimming took off 5 bases at V and 13 bases at J, with 14 bases between the two ends. CDR3 DNA sequence: TGTGCCAGCAGCACGACACCTATCCTCACCTTC. Protein: CASSTTPILTF.